The T cell receptor (beta chain) described here comes from a study of PD-1 blockade in classical Hodgkin lymphoma. Findings and limits, study-wide: TCR diversity in CD4+, not CD8+, cells rose significantly by C4D1. Exclusion applied to patients who initiated nivolumab less than 1 year following ASCT.

Regarding this clone: Its antigen is not known.

In every patient, relapse followed autologous stem cell transplantation, while exposure to brentuximab vedotin differed. This CDR3 region has 14 residues. CDR1 and CDR2 (germline): MDHEN, SYDVKM. The V end was cut by 10 bases, the J end by 0 bases, with 13 bases between. Sequencing used immunoSEQ multiplex PCR; TCRdb keeps in-frame clones, though not all of them. The top ten hold 6.5% to 8% of the sample, which has about 75,000 clones, about 93% seen once. This chain links TRBV28 with TRBJ2-1; tentatively, D is TRBD2 (6 bases). This clonotype was sampled from a human donor with classical Hodgkin lymphoma. Sample: peripheral blood mononuclear cells (PBMCs), taken at baseline. The CDR3 DNA reads as TGTGCCATCACTACTAGCTCCTCCTACAATGAGCAGTTCTTC. Its translation: CAITTSSSYNEQFF.